This record concerns one T cell receptor beta chain sequence. What it binds is unknown. In germline, CDR1 is LNHDA, CDR2 SQIVND (reference sequence). The V end was cut by 7 bases, the J end by 5 bases, with 5 bases between. The CDR3 is made up of 11 amino acids. These data originate in a study of T cell responses to AZD1222 COVID-19 vaccine. Whole-study findings and limits: Nearly half of unique spike-specific TCRs reportedly avoided B.1.351 and B.1.1.7 mutated regions. Sampling that yielded the repertoires occurred only after the peak T cell response. An increase in Spike-specific TCR breadth and depth was observed after two AZD1222 doses. Donors in the cohort were predominantly white British and more often female, and clonal diversity was possibly underestimated.

The table came from immunoSEQ multiplex PCR; TCRdb's copy has only in-frame clones and leaves some out. The sample consists of 130,000 or so clones, more than 85% of them appearing once. The V call is TRBV19, the J call TRBJ2-2; unclear D gene. This sample comprised peripheral blood, obtained 28 days after the second AZD1222 dose. The TCR was taken from an adult who received the AZD1222 COVID-19 vaccine. Here the CDR3 DNA reads TGTGCCAGTAAAAAAACCGGGGAGCTGTTTTTT. Translated, it gives CASKKTGELFF.